These 9 T cell receptor beta chains share one sample of origin, sequenced in a study of shared clonotypes between healthy human individuals. CD8 cells regarded as naive lacked CD45RO, were positively chosen for CCR7, and omitted terminally differentiated effector memory CD45RA+ cells. Measured with immunoSEQ multiplex PCR; TCRdb has only the in-frame clones, and not every one. The table shows roughly 2 million clones, with about 95% occurring only once. The sequenced material came from naive CD8+ T cells sorted from blood. The receptors originated from a man between 18 and 29 years old in good health.

CDR3: CASTETPSGDYNEQFF. DNA for the CDR3: TGCGCCAGCACTGAAACCCCTAGCGGAGACTACAATGAGCAGTTCTTC. V usage is TRBV10-1 and J usage is TRBJ2-1, with 7 bases that match TRBD2. The germline gives CDR1 WNHNN, CDR2 SYGVQD (reference sequence). Trimming at V came to 7 bases and at J to 3 bases, leaving 12 bases not matched to a gene. The CDR3 sequence is 16 residues long.

This chain joins TRBV7-2 and TRBJ2-1; unclear D gene. With 1 base removed from V and 2 bases from J, the gap between germline ends came to 12 bases. Per the germline V gene, CDR1 is SGHTA and CDR2 is FQGNSA. The length of the CDR3 is 16 residues. The CDR3 coding sequence is TGTGCCAGCAGCTTAGGCTGGAGTGTCCCCTACAATGAGCAGTTCTTC. Translation gives CASSLGWSVPYNEQFF.

Points on this clone: The same CDR3 also results from other DNA sequences found in this sample. The V call is TRBV5-4, the J call TRBJ2-7; D not certain. The CDR3 has 12 amino acids. Between the trimmed V and J ends, which lost 3 bases and 2 bases, there was a span of 6 bases. Germline CDR1 is SGHNT and CDR2 is YYREEE (reference sequence). CDR3 nucleotide sequence: TGTGCCAGCAGCTCGGGCCCCTACGAGCAGTACTTC. This codes for CASSSGPYEQYF.

The chain joins TRBV7-9 to TRBJ1-4; no firm D call. Germline V gene data show CDR1 as SEHNR and CDR2 as FQNEAQ (reference sequence). The CDR3 totals 12 residues. V was shortened by 5 bases and J by 7 bases, with 8 bases between the two germline ends. The chain's CDR3 is CASSPGIEKLFF. The CDR3 DNA reads TGTGCCAGCAGCCCCGGTATTGAAAAACTGTTTTTT.

The rearrangement joins TRBV27 to TRBJ1-4; tentatively, D is TRBD1 (5 bases). CDR3 length: 19 amino acids. The V gene's germline CDR1 is MNHEY and CDR2 SMNVEV (reference sequence). V was clipped by 5 bases and J by 2 bases, with 24 bases between them. CDR3 protein: CASSPSLPGWGSTNEKLFF. The DNA for the CDR3 is TGTGCCAGCAGTCCTTCTTTACCAGGGTGGGGTAGCACTAATGAAAAACTGTTTTTT.

This sequence joins TRBV5-6 and TRBJ2-5, with a tentative D call TRBD1 (6 bases). The CDR3 is 15 amino acids. CDR1 and CDR2 from the germline V gene are SGHDT and YYEEEE. V lost 1 base to trimming and J lost 0 bases, with 10 bases between them. The chain's CDR3 is CASSLWQGNQETQYF. CDR3 DNA: TGTGCCAGCAGCTTGTGGCAGGGGAACCAAGAGACCCAGTACTTC.

The CDR3 DNA sequence: TGTGCCAGCAGCTTAGCGGACCGATGGACATACTACGAGCAGTACTTC. This codes for CASSLADRWTYYEQYF. The chain couples TRBV7-8 to TRBJ2-7, with a possible D match to TRBD1 (5 bases). The CDR3 runs to 16 residues. The ends were cut back, 0 bases at V and 3 bases at J, with 15 bases in the middle. Germline V lookup: CDR1 SGHVS, CDR2 FQNEAQ.

The gene calls are TRBV28 and TRBJ1-4, with D unclear. Germline CDR1 MDHEN, CDR2 SYDVKM. V was pared by 6 bases and J by 8 bases, with 7 bases between. The CDR3 consists of 11 residues. The CDR3 nucleotides read TGTGCCAGCAGGACCGCAGAAAAACTGTTTTTT. It specifies CASRTAEKLFF.

The V gene is TRBV6-6, the J gene TRBJ2-1; D gene ambiguous. Deletions cut 5 bases from V and 4 bases from J, with 9 bases between. The germline V gene encodes CDR1 MNHNY and CDR2 SVGAGI (reference sequence). The CDR3 sequence is 13 residues long. CDR3 in DNA: TGTGCCAGCAGTCCGTGGATGTACAATGAGCAGTTCTTC. Protein sequence: CASSPWMYNEQFF.